The clone carrying this T cell receptor beta chain appeared a single time. Antigen specificity is unknown. The sample belongs to a study of shared clonotypes between healthy human individuals. Whole-study results and caveats: What naive subsets generally showed was a larger estimated richness than memory subsets showed.

Measured with immunoSEQ multiplex PCR; TCRdb has only the in-frame clones, and not every one. The table shows around 2,000,000 clones, with roughly 94% occurring only once. V lost 7 bases, J lost 0 bases, and 11 bases lay in between. CDR3 length: 14 residues. Germline lookup yields CDR1 SGHRS and CDR2 YFSETQ. Material for sequencing was naive CD4+ T cells sorted from blood. The subset is: CD45RA+ positively selected. J is TRBJ2-1 and V is TRBV5-1; D uncertain. The TCR originated in a young man in good health. CDR3 region: CASGDSSSYNEQFF. DNA for the CDR3: TGCGCCAGCGGTGACTCGAGCTCCTACAATGAGCAGTTCTTC.